These 21 T cell receptor beta chains originate from one sample sequenced in a study of cytomegalovirus exposure and HLA in healthy donors. A multiplex PCR was run with 60 Vbeta primers and 13 Jbeta primers. Data came from immunoSEQ multiplex PCR; TCRdb stores just in-frame clones and leaves some out. The sample yields 150,000 to 200,000 clones, over 75% seen once. Sequencing was done on a sample of PBMCs. These receptors were collected from a man aged 18 to 35 in good health and CMV-seronegative.

The rearrangement joins TRBV6-5 to TRBJ1-4; D gene unclear. The ends were cut back, 1 base at V and 5 bases at J, with 11 bases in the middle. The length of the CDR3 is 15 residues. Per the germline V gene, CDR1 is MNHEY and CDR2 is SVGAGI. CDR3: CASSYFGNLNEKLFF. Here the CDR3 DNA reads TGTGCCAGCAGTTACTTCGGGAATCTGAATGAAAAACTGTTTTTT.

The CDR3 DNA reads TGCAGCGTTGCAGTCACAGGGGGGACCTATGGCTACACCTTC. Its protein product is CSVAVTGGTYGYTF. This chain uses TRBV29-1 with TRBJ1-2, with 8 bases that match TRBD1. The CDR3 length is 14 residues. Looked up from germline, CDR1 is SQVTM and CDR2 is ANQGSEA. Trimming at V came to 4 bases and at J to 4 bases, leaving 8 bases not matched to a gene.

This clone was counted once. This chain links TRBV19 with TRBJ2-5; D perhaps matches TRBD1 (7 bases). CDR1 LNHDA and CDR2 SQIVND come from the germline V gene (reference sequence). The CDR3 runs 14 residues. Trimming left V 6 bases short and J 5 bases short, with 16 bases between. This CDR3 is CASRSQGGAETQYF. The CDR3 bases are TGTGCCAGTAGATCCCAGGGGGGAGCTGAGACCCAGTACTTC.

V and J are TRBV9 and TRBJ2-1; TRBD2 matches 8 bases. CDR1 and CDR2 from the germline V gene are SGDLS and YYNGEE. V dropped 3 bases and J dropped 0; count of bases not matched to a gene: 2. The CDR3 is 15 residues long. The chain's CDR3 is CASSALAGSYNEQFF. The CDR3 DNA is TGTGCCAGCAGCGCTCTAGCGGGCTCCTACAATGAGCAGTTCTTC.

This chain uses TRBV19 with TRBJ1-5; the D is unclear. V was shortened by 1 base and J by 0 bases, with 10 bases between the two germline ends. The CDR3 totals 16 residues. The V gene's germline CDR1 is LNHDA and CDR2 SQIVND (reference sequence). The CDR3 bases are TGTGCCAGTAGTATAGTCGGCAGACTTAGCAATCAGCCCCAGCATTTT. Protein: CASSIVGRLSNQPQHF.

In this sample, this clone turned up a few times. V is TRBV25-1 and J is TRBJ1-1, with a possible D match to TRBD1 (5 bases). Germline loops: CDR1 MGHDK, CDR2 SYGVNS. The CDR3 spans 14 residues. The V end was cut by 1 base, the J end by 6 bases, with 12 bases between. This CDR3 is CASSESGRRSEAFF. CDR3 sequence (DNA): TGTGCCAGCAGTGAATCAGGGAGGCGCTCTGAAGCTTTCTTT.

The chain has TRBV27 and TRBJ2-3; 12 bases are shared with TRBD2. The CDR3 loop spans 17 amino acids. The ends lost 3 bases at V and 0 bases at J; junction bases unmatched: 4. Germline V lookup: CDR1 MNHEY, CDR2 SMNVEV (reference sequence). As DNA, the CDR3 is TGTGCCAGCAGTTTGCTAGCGGGGGGGTCCAGCACAGATACGCAGTATTTT. Protein: CASSLLAGGSSTDTQYF.

The rearrangement uses TRBV9 and TRBJ1-2; tentative D call: TRBD1 (6 bases). Per germline, CDR1 SGDLS and CDR2 YYNGEE. The CDR3 sequence is 15 residues long. V was pared by 6 bases and J by 2 bases, with 17 bases between. In DNA, the CDR3 is TGTGCCAGCACCGGACAGCCCCTAGGAAACTATGGCTACACCTTC. Protein product: CASTGQPLGNYGYTF.

This clone was seen just once. The chain combines TRBV6-5 with TRBJ2-1, with 7 bases lining up with TRBD2. The V gene's germline CDR1 is MNHEY and CDR2 SVGAGI. The CDR3 runs 13 residues. The junction had 5 bases not matched to a gene; V was cut back by 7 bases and J by 5 bases. Here the CDR3 DNA reads TGTGCCAGCATTGGCGGGGGTAACAATGAGCAGTTCTTC. Its translation is CASIGGGNNEQFF.

The CDR3 nucleotides read TGTGCCAGCAGTGCCCCCACGACTGGGACATTCTCCTACGAGCAGTACTTC. Its protein product is CASSAPTTGTFSYEQYF. This chain uses TRBV6-4 with TRBJ2-7; D is perhaps TRBD1 (6 bases). CDR1 MRHNA and CDR2 SNTAGT come from the germline V gene. V dropped 4 bases and J dropped 0 bases, with 19 bases sitting between them. CDR3 size: 17 residues.

The chain is built from TRBV9 and TRBJ2-2; D not certain. CDR3 size: 13 residues. The V end was cut by 1 base, the J end by 1 base, with 2 bases between. Germline V gives CDR1 SGDLS, CDR2 YYNGEE. The CDR3 DNA reads as TGTGCCAGCAGCGTACAGAACACCGGGGAGCTGTTTTTT. Translation gives CASSVQNTGELFF.

This sequence joins TRBV4-2 and TRBJ2-7; D is possibly TRBD2 (6 bases). The CDR3 spans 14 residues. Germline lookup yields CDR1 LGHNA and CDR2 YNFKEQ. The germline V and J ends were trimmed by 0 bases and 2 bases, with 8 bases remaining between them. DNA of the CDR3: TGTGCCAGCAGCCAAGATCCGGGAGCCTACGAGCAGTACTTC. Its translation is CASSQDPGAYEQYF.

V is TRBV11-1 and J is TRBJ2-1; no definite D call. The CDR3 contains 18 residues. Germline lookup yields CDR1 SGHAT and CDR2 FQDESV (reference sequence). The V gene lost 2 bases and the J gene lost 3 bases, with 20 bases spanning the gap. The CDR3 protein is CASSLRYGTTMDYNEQFF. CDR3 nucleotides: TGTGCCAGCAGCTTACGCTACGGAACTACAATGGACTACAATGAGCAGTTCTTC.

This sequence joins TRBV5-4 and TRBJ1-2; 10 bases line up with TRBD1. The CDR3 is 15 amino acids. Germline CDR1 and CDR2: SGHNT and YYREEE (reference sequence). The V and J ends lost 6 bases and 2 bases, in that order; junction bases with no gene match: 7. CDR3 loop: CASTRGGQGNYGYTF. The CDR3 region has the DNA TGTGCCAGCACCCGAGGGGGACAGGGGAACTATGGCTACACCTTC.

The chain links TRBV2 to TRBJ2-7; D call uncertain. In germline, CDR1 is SNHLY, CDR2 FYNNEI. This CDR3 region has 13 residues. V lost 0 bases and J 3 bases, leaving 6 bases between the germline ends. In DNA form, the CDR3 reads TGTGCCAGCAGTGAAGCGGCAAGCTACGAGCAGTACTTC. Its protein product is CASSEAASYEQYF.

The chain uses TRBV29-1 and TRBJ2-2; TRBD2 matches at 7 bases. Per germline, CDR1 SQVTM and CDR2 ANQGSEA. This CDR3 spans 16 amino acids. The J segment lost 2 bases and the V segment lost 2 bases, leaving 8 bases of the junction unmatched. CDR3 loop: CSVETGGGLNTGELFF. The CDR3 DNA sequence: TGCAGCGTTGAAACCGGGGGAGGGCTAAACACCGGGGAGCTGTTTTTT.

V and J are TRBV5-1 and TRBJ2-3; 12 positions match TRBD2. The germline V gene has CDR1 SGHRS and CDR2 YFSETQ. CDR3 length equals 18 residues. With V trimmed by 5 bases and J by 5 bases, 15 bases remained unmatched. DNA of the CDR3: TGCGCCAGCAGTCGAGGGACTAGCGGGTCGAGCGGGATAGATACGCAGTATTTT. Translated: CASSRGTSGSSGIDTQYF.

This chain links TRBV25-1 with TRBJ1-4; 8 positions match TRBD1. Germline values: CDR1 MGHDK, CDR2 SYGVNS. The length of the CDR3 is 17 residues. V was pared by 3 bases and J by 4 bases, with 10 bases of the junction left unmatched. CDR3 sequence (DNA): TGTGCCAGCAGTGAGTCGACAGGGGATCTTAATAATGAAAAACTGTTTTTT. This encodes CASSESTGDLNNEKLFF.

The rearrangement uses TRBV30 and TRBJ2-1; TRBD2 matches 7 bases. CDR3 size: 15 residues. Germline CDR1 reads GTSNPN; CDR2 reads SVGIG (reference sequence). After removal of 4 bases from V and 7 bases from J, the junction contained 13 bases not matched to a gene. CDR3: CAWNPGLAASNEQFF. The DNA of the CDR3 is TGTGCCTGGAACCCCGGGCTAGCGGCTTCAAATGAGCAGTTCTTC.

V and J are TRBV6-5 and TRBJ1-2; the D gene is possibly TRBD1 (5 bases). Germline CDR1 reads MNHEY; CDR2 reads SVGAGI. The V gene lost 8 bases and the J gene lost 7 bases, with 17 bases spanning the gap. The length of the CDR3 is 13 residues. CDR3 protein: CASRRGRGSGYTF. The CDR3 DNA sequence: TGTGCCAGCCGAAGAGGGAGGGGTTCTGGCTACACCTTC.

The chain links TRBV9 to TRBJ2-2; D may be TRBD1 (5 bases). CDR3 size: 17 residues. Between the trimmed V and J ends, which lost 1 base and 3 bases, there was a span of 16 bases. Looked up from germline, CDR1 is SGDLS and CDR2 is YYNGEE. As DNA, the CDR3 is TGTGCCAGCAGCGTAAATTCAGTAGGGGCGGACACCGGGGAGCTGTTTTTT. Protein product: CASSVNSVGADTGELFF.